These 17 T cell receptor beta chains were all obtained from the same sample, sequenced in a study of control samples from healthy donors and cancer patients (dated by TCRdb to between 2020 and 2021). Receptor libraries were prepared by the immunoSEQ multiplex PCR assay. The table comes from immuneACCESS by way of TCRdb, which keeps in-frame sequences with V and J called. Part of the clones is missing from these tables; in studies checked, under half for an unresolved V gene and the rest for unknown reasons. This sample has 120,000 or so clones in its table, and roughly 90% of those were observed once. The ten biggest clones cover less than 9.5% of the sample. Source material: blood. Receptor source: a woman aged 18-29 years in good health.

The chain joins TRBV28 to TRBJ1-4; D gene ambiguous. Trimming pared 2 bases from V and 3 bases from J, leaving 22 bases between. This CDR3 contains 19 residues. Germline CDR1 MDHEN, CDR2 SYDVKM. CDR3 sequence: CASSLSVARAASSNEKLFF. In DNA, the CDR3 is TGTGCCAGCAGTTTAAGTGTCGCCCGGGCCGCCTCCTCTAATGAAAAACTGTTTTTT.

The V call is TRBV7-9, the J call TRBJ1-4, with a weak D call TRBD1 (6 bases). Germline CDR1 is SEHNR and CDR2 is FQNEAQ (reference sequence). This CDR3 comprises 16 residues. Trimming removed 5 bases from V and 3 bases from J, with 16 bases in between. CDR3 sequence: CASSHLMGGPNEKLFF. The CDR3 DNA is TGTGCCAGCAGCCACTTAATGGGGGGCCCTAATGAAAAACTGTTTTTT.

The chain combines TRBV18 with TRBJ1-2; D not resolved. This CDR3 comprises 13 residues. Germline values: CDR1 KGHSH, CDR2 LQKENI. Between the trimmed V and J ends, which lost 3 bases and 4 bases, there was a span of 9 bases. In DNA, the CDR3 is TGTGCCAGCTCACCCGGACCTCTCTATGGCTACACCTTC. Protein product: CASSPGPLYGYTF.

This chain uses TRBV12-3 or TRBV12-4 with TRBJ1-5, with D tentatively TRBD1 (5 bases). The CDR3 is 13 residues long. The V end lost 6 bases, the J end lost 2 bases, and 8 bases lay between the germline ends. This chain's CDR3 is CASRGLGNQPQHF. CDR3 sequence (DNA): TGTGCCAGCAGGGGACTCGGCAATCAGCCCCAGCATTTT.

V usage is TRBV6-5 and J usage is TRBJ2-5, with TRBD2 identical over 11 bases. This CDR3 is built from 13 residues. V shed 6 bases, J shed 5 bases, and the junction held 2 bases outside the gene matches. Germline V gene sequence: CDR1 MNHEY, CDR2 SVGAGI. CDR3 sequence reads: CASRGTSGETQYF. In DNA form, the CDR3 reads TGTGCCAGCAGGGGGACTAGCGGTGAGACCCAGTACTTC.

The rearrangement joins TRBV9 to TRBJ2-5; 9 nucleotides line up with TRBD1. From germline, CDR1 is SGDLS and CDR2 YYNGEE. This CDR3 has 14 residues. Trimming cost V 4 bases and J 4 bases; bases outside gene matches: 5. CDR3 residues: CASSPKDRGETQYF. The CDR3 DNA is TGTGCCAGCAGCCCAAAGGACAGGGGAGAGACCCAGTACTTC.

This clone was picked up one time. V gene TRBV5-6 combines with J gene TRBJ1-6, with 9 nucleotides matching TRBD1. This CDR3 has 15 residues. Germline trimming cut 5 bases from V and 7 bases from J; bases unmatched to any gene: 7. CDR1 SGHDT and CDR2 YYEEEE come from the germline V gene. Here the CDR3 DNA reads TGTGCCAGCAGGGGGGGACAGGGAAGGAATTCACCCCTCCACTTT. It translates to CASRGGQGRNSPLHF.

The genes are TRBV15 and TRBJ2-7, with D maybe TRBD1 (6 bases). The CDR3 extends over 15 amino acids. Trimming shortened V by 3 bases and J by 0 bases, and 12 bases separated the two germline ends. Germline V gene data show CDR1 as LNHNV and CDR2 as YYDKDF (reference sequence). CDR3 residues: CATSSGDTSSYEQYF. CDR3 coding DNA: TGTGCCACCAGCAGTGGGGACACAAGCTCCTACGAGCAGTACTTC.

The table lists this clone with a count of one. CDR3 residues: CASRKGQNTGELFF. DNA for the CDR3: TGCGCCAGCAGGAAGGGACAGAACACCGGGGAGCTGTTTTTT. The chain joins TRBV5-1 to TRBJ2-2, with a tentative D call TRBD1 (6 bases). V was shortened by 5 bases and J by 1 base, with 9 bases between the two germline ends. CDR1 is SGHRS and CDR2 is YFSETQ in the germline V gene. This CDR3 comprises 14 residues. Based on the CDR3 plus reference TRBV5-1 and TRBJ2-2, the full variable domain is KAGVTQTPRYLIKTRGQQVTLSCSPISGHRSVSWYQQTPGQGLQFLFEYFSETQRNKGNFPGRFSGRQFSNSRSEMNVSTLELGDSALYLCASRKGQNTGELFFGEGSRLTVL.

The V call is TRBV7-2, the J call TRBJ1-5, with 7 bases that match TRBD1. The CDR3 is 13 amino acids. J was trimmed by 9 bases and V by 5 bases; bases with no gene match: 7. The germline gives CDR1 SGHTA, CDR2 FQGNSA. CDR3 in amino acids: CASSITQGGPQHF. CDR3 sequence (DNA): TGTGCCAGCAGCATCACCCAGGGGGGGCCCCAGCATTTT.

The chain couples TRBV29-1 to TRBJ2-3, with 8 bases identical to TRBD1. The germline V gene encodes CDR1 SQVTM and CDR2 ANQGSEA. The CDR3 sequence is 14 residues long. Trimming cost V 5 bases and J 0 bases; bases outside gene matches: 4. The CDR3 sequence is CSVRRTGSTDTQYF. The CDR3 DNA reads TGCAGCGTTAGACGGACAGGGAGCACAGATACGCAGTATTTT.

This chain connects TRBV6-5 to TRBJ1-1, with D perhaps TRBD1 (5 bases). V shed 2 bases and J shed 4 bases, with 8 bases lying between them. From germline, CDR1 is MNHEY and CDR2 SVGAGI. The CDR3 totals 13 residues. As DNA, the CDR3 is TGTGCCAGCAGTTACAGGGGTTTCACTGAAGCTTTCTTT. It translates to CASSYRGFTEAFF.

This chain links TRBV20-1 with TRBJ2-2; 7 bases map to TRBD2. With 3 bases clipped from V and 3 bases from J, the junction kept 10 bases outside the gene matches. The CDR3 sequence is 16 residues long. From germline, CDR1 is DFQATT and CDR2 SNEGSKA (reference sequence). The CDR3 bases are TGCAGTGCTAGTCGGAATAGCGGGTGGGACACCGGGGAGCTGTTTTTT. Its translation is CSASRNSGWDTGELFF.

The chain couples TRBV18 to TRBJ2-7; 10 nucleotides align to TRBD2. Per the germline V gene, CDR1 is KGHSH and CDR2 is LQKENI. Trimming cost V 3 bases and J 2 bases; bases outside gene matches: 7. The length of the CDR3 is 16 residues. The CDR3 region has the DNA TGTGCCAGCTCACCTGAAAGCGGGGGGGCCCCCTACGAGCAGTACTTC. Residues: CASSPESGGAPYEQYF. The full variable domain, with the rest looked up from reference TRBV18 and TRBJ2-7, is NAGVMQNPRHLVRRRGQEARLRCSPMKGHSHVYWYRQLPEEGLKFMVYLQKENIIDESGMPKERFSAEFPKEGPSILRIQQVVRGDSAAYFCASSPESGGAPYEQYFGPGTRLTVT.

V usage is TRBV15 and J usage is TRBJ1-1, with a tentative D call TRBD1 (6 bases). The V end lost 8 bases, the J end lost 0 bases, and 10 bases lay between the germline ends. Germline CDR1 is LNHNV and CDR2 is YYDKDF (reference sequence). The CDR3 has 13 amino acids. The CDR3 loop reads CATRGQLNTEAFF. The CDR3 DNA sequence: TGTGCCACCCGGGGGCAGCTGAACACTGAAGCTTTCTTT. The whole variable domain, remainder taken from reference TRBV15 and TRBJ1-1, is DAMVIQNPRYQVTQFGKPVTLSCSQTLNHNVMYWYQQKSSQAPKLLFHYYDKDFNNEADTPDNFQSRRPNTSFCFLDIRSPGLGDTAMYLCATRGQLNTEAFFGQGTRLTVV.

The chain couples TRBV19 to TRBJ2-7; TRBD2 aligns across 11 bases. Germline V gene sequence: CDR1 LNHDA, CDR2 SQIVND (reference sequence). V lost 3 bases, J lost 2 bases, and 3 bases stayed unmatched. The CDR3 length is 15 residues. CDR3 in amino acids: CASSIGTSGTYEQYF. The CDR3 DNA reads as TGTGCCAGTAGTATTGGGACTAGCGGTACCTACGAGCAGTACTTC.

V is TRBV6-5 and J is TRBJ1-2; 9 positions agree with TRBD1. The CDR3 extends over 16 amino acids. Trimming removed 3 bases from V and 2 bases from J; junction bases left unmatched: 7. Germline V CDR1 and CDR2: MNHEY, SVGAGI. CDR3 sequence: CASSYRGQGDNYGYTF. CDR3 bases: TGTGCCAGCAGTTATAGGGGACAGGGCGACAACTATGGCTACACCTTC.